The present T cell receptor beta chain was sequenced within a study of somatic mutations in cytotoxic T cells in rheumatoid arthritis. Study at large: Selected populations of V beta antibody-stained T cells underwent flow sorting at nearly 100% purity; these encompassed V beta1+ cells subjected to TCRB sequencing.

TCRdb keeps only in-frame clones here, not all; method: immunoSEQ multiplex PCR. The repertoire includes 15,000 to 20,000 clones, approximately 84% of them detected once, and 10% sits in the top ten. Deletions cut 1 base from V and 0 bases from J, with 10 bases between. Looked up from germline, CDR1 is ENHRY and CDR2 is SYGVKD. The CDR3 loop spans 17 amino acids. Remarks on this clone: Its antigen is currently unknown.

Study-wide results and caveats: No significant CD8+ T-cell clonality difference was found between rheumatoid arthritis patients and age-matched controls.

Sequencing used CD8+ T cells sorted from blood. The TCR sequence derives from an adult with rheumatoid arthritis. This chain connects TRBV10-3 to TRBJ2-6; D perhaps matches TRBD2 (6 bases). CDR3 residues: CAISEYRGISGANVLTF. The CDR3 coding sequence is TGTGCCATCAGTGAGTACCGGGGGATCTCTGGGGCCAACGTCCTGACTTTC.